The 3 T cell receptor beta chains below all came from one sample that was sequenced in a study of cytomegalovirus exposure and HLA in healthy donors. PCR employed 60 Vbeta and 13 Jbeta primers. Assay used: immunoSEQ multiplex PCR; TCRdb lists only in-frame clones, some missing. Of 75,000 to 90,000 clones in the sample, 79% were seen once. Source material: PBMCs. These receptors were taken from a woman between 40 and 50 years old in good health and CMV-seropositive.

The CDR3 DNA reads as TGTGCCAGCAGCTTAGAGACGGCAGGGAACACTGAAGCTTTCTTT. Residues: CASSLETAGNTEAFF. The chain carries TRBV7-9 and TRBJ1-1; no clear D gene. This CDR3 has 15 amino acids. V lost 1 base to trimming and J lost 1 base, with 10 bases between them. Germline CDR1 and CDR2: SEHNR and FQNEAQ (reference sequence).

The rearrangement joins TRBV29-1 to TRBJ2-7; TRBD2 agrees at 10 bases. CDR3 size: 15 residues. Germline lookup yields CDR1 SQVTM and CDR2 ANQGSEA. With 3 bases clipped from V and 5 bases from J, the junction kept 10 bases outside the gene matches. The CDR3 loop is CSVDHLAGDQDEQYF. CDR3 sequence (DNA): TGCAGCGTTGACCATCTAGCGGGGGACCAGGACGAGCAGTACTTC.

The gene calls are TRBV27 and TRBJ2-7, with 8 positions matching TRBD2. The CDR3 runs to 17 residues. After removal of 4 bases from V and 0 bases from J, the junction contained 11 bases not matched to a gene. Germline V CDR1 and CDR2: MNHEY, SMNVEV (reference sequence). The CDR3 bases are TGTGCCAGCAGTTCCCCCGGGGGGGGCCACAGCTCCTACGAGCAGTACTTC. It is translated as CASSSPGGGHSSYEQYF.